This is a list of T cell receptor beta chains from one sample in a study of OX40 agonist ivuxolimab in advanced cancers. Here immunoSEQ multiplex PCR was the method, and the copy in TCRdb shows in-frame clones only, minus some. The table shows about 67,000 clones, with roughly 84% occurring only once. This material consisted of CD4+ or CD8+ T cells sorted from blood, taken in a trial of the OX40 agonist ivuxolimab. These receptors were collected from an adult with an advanced solid tumor such as melanoma, head and neck, liver or kidney cancer. The CDR3 runs from the conserved cysteine through the conserved F or W. The D gene is left open where the match is weak. The size entry is marked missing in some rows and otherwise reads once, few, many or a size class.

CDR3 DNA: TGTGCCAGCTCACCGCAGGAAAGCGGGTTTTTAGCGGATACGCAGTATTTT
CDR3 protein: CASSPQESGFLADTQYF
V gene: TRBV18
clone size: once
J gene: TRBJ2-3
D gene: .

CDR3 DNA: TGCGCCAGCAGTGAGCCGGACAGGGTCACCGGGGAGCTGTTTTTT
CDR3 protein: CASSEPDRVTGELFF
V gene: TRBV10-2
clone size: .
J gene: TRBJ2-2
D gene: TRBD1

CDR3 DNA: TGTGCCAGCAGCGTAGGAACGGGAGAGGGTTTTTCGTTCTTC
CDR3 protein: CASSVGTGEGFSFF
V gene: TRBV9
clone size: .
J gene: TRBJ2-1
D gene: .

CDR3 DNA: TGTGCCAGCAGCTCCGACTCGAATCAGCCCCAGCATTTT
CDR3 protein: CASSSDSNQPQHF
V gene: TRBV7-9
clone size: few
J gene: TRBJ1-5
D gene: .

CDR3 DNA: TGTGCCAGCAGCTTAGCGGTGAACACTGAAGCTTTCTTT
CDR3 protein: CASSLAVNTEAFF
V gene: TRBV11-3
clone size: .
J gene: TRBJ1-1
D gene: .

CDR3 DNA: TGTGCCAGTCGAGCCGCAGGGTTTTCGAGGACCGGGGAGCTGTTTTTT
CDR3 protein: CASRAAGFSRTGELFF
V gene: TRBV27
clone size: .
J gene: TRBJ2-2
D gene: .

CDR3 DNA: TGTGCCAGCAGTTACGTTCGTGAGAGCCCTAACCAGCCCCAGCATTTT
CDR3 protein: CASSYVRESPNQPQHF
V gene: TRBV6-6
clone size: .
J gene: TRBJ1-5
D gene: .

CDR3 DNA: TGTGCCAGCACCTATCGGAGGGGCGTCGACAATGAGCAGTTCTTC
CDR3 protein: CASTYRRGVDNEQFF
V gene: TRBV5-4
clone size: .
J gene: TRBJ2-1
D gene: .

CDR3 DNA: TGTGCCAGCAGCCAAGATATGAGGGGATTAGGCACAGATACGCAGTATTTT
CDR3 protein: CASSQDMRGLGTDTQYF
V gene: TRBV4-2
clone size: .
J gene: TRBJ2-3
D gene: .

CDR3 DNA: TGTGCCAGCAGCATGGTGGGGGACTATGGCTACACCTTC
CDR3 protein: CASSMVGDYGYTF
V gene: TRBV5-4
clone size: few
J gene: TRBJ1-2
D gene: .

CDR3 DNA: TGTGCCAGCATTGGGGTAATTCGGGGCAGGAGGTACGAGCAGTACTTC
CDR3 protein: CASIGVIRGRRYEQYF
V gene: TRBV6-4
clone size: .
J gene: TRBJ2-7
D gene: .

CDR3 DNA: TGTGCCAGCACCCCTTCCGCGGGAAACTATGGCTACACCTTC
CDR3 protein: CASTPSAGNYGYTF
V gene: TRBV27
clone size: .
J gene: TRBJ1-2
D gene: .

CDR3 DNA: TGTGCCAGCAGCTTGGGGGGCCCTGAAGCTTTCTTT
CDR3 protein: CASSLGGPEAFF
V gene: TRBV5-4
clone size: .
J gene: TRBJ1-1
D gene: .

CDR3 DNA: TGTGCCAGTACCCAGGGTGGCGGCAATCAGCCCCAGCATTTT
CDR3 protein: CASTQGGGNQPQHF
V gene: TRBV2
clone size: .
J gene: TRBJ1-5
D gene: .

CDR3 DNA: TGTGCCAGCAGCTCGGGGGGGTGGACCTACAATGAGCAGTTCTTC
CDR3 protein: CASSSGGWTYNEQFF
V gene: TRBV7-9
clone size: once
J gene: TRBJ2-1
D gene: TRBD2

CDR3 DNA: TGTGCCAGCAGTGCAGGAAACTATGGCTACACCTTC
CDR3 protein: CASSAGNYGYTF
V gene: TRBV6-1
clone size: once
J gene: TRBJ1-2
D gene: .

CDR3 DNA: TGCGCCAGCAGCTTGGGGACAGGAACGCTCTATGGCTACACCTTC
CDR3 protein: CASSLGTGTLYGYTF
V gene: TRBV5-1
clone size: .
J gene: TRBJ1-2
D gene: TRBD1

CDR3 DNA: TGTGCCAGCAGACCGGGACAGGGGGATAATGAAAAACTGTTTTTT
CDR3 protein: CASRPGQGDNEKLFF
V gene: TRBV6-5
clone size: .
J gene: TRBJ1-4
D gene: TRBD1

CDR3 DNA: TGTGCCAGTAGTATCCCGACAGGCCTCGAGCAGTACTTC
CDR3 protein: CASSIPTGLEQYF
V gene: TRBV19
clone size: .
J gene: TRBJ2-7
D gene: .

CDR3 DNA: TGTGCCAGCAGCTTAGAGGGACTAGCGGGATACAATGAGCAGTTCTTC
CDR3 protein: CASSLEGLAGYNEQFF
V gene: TRBV7-7
clone size: .
J gene: TRBJ2-1
D gene: TRBD2

CDR3 DNA: TGTGCCAGCAGCTTAAAACCTTCTTTCGGCAGGTCGAATCAGCCCCAGCATTTT
CDR3 protein: CASSLKPSFGRSNQPQHF
V gene: TRBV11-2
clone size: .
J gene: TRBJ1-5
D gene: .

CDR3 DNA: TGCGCCAGCAGCCTCGAGAGGGGATTGGGCTACACCTTC
CDR3 protein: CASSLERGLGYTF
V gene: TRBV4-1
clone size: .
J gene: TRBJ1-2
D gene: .

CDR3 DNA: TGTGCCAGCAGTGAGCGGACGGACCGCTATGGCTACACCTTC
CDR3 protein: CASSERTDRYGYTF
V gene: TRBV6-1
clone size: once
J gene: TRBJ1-2
D gene: .

CDR3 DNA: TGCGCCAGCAGCTTGGCCGGGACTAGCGGGCCAAGGGGCACCGGGGAGCTGTTTTTT
CDR3 protein: CASSLAGTSGPRGTGELFF
V gene: TRBV5-1
clone size: .
J gene: TRBJ2-2
D gene: TRBD2

CDR3 DNA: TGTGCCAGCAGCCGCGGGGACAGTTTAAACACTGAAGCTTTCTTT
CDR3 protein: CASSRGDSLNTEAFF
V gene: TRBV5-8
clone size: .
J gene: TRBJ1-1
D gene: TRBD1

CDR3 DNA: TGTGCCAGCAGCCCGGGACAGGGCACTAACTATGGCTACACCTTC
CDR3 protein: CASSPGQGTNYGYTF
V gene: TRBV7-9
clone size: .
J gene: TRBJ1-2
D gene: TRBD1

CDR3 DNA: TGTGCCAGCGGGCTCAGACAGGGGCGGAACGAGCAGTACTTC
CDR3 protein: CASGLRQGRNEQYF
V gene: TRBV28
clone size: .
J gene: TRBJ2-7
D gene: TRBD1

CDR3 DNA: TGTGCCAGCAGCGTCGGAACGACAGGGAGCGTGAACACTGAAGCTTTCTTT
CDR3 protein: CASSVGTTGSVNTEAFF
V gene: TRBV5-5
clone size: .
J gene: TRBJ1-1
D gene: TRBD1

CDR3 DNA: TGTGCCAGCTCACCAACCAAGGCCGTGAAGGGGCAGAATGAGCAGTTCTTC
CDR3 protein: CASSPTKAVKGQNEQFF
V gene: TRBV18
clone size: .
J gene: TRBJ2-1
D gene: .

CDR3 DNA: TGTGCCAGCTCACCAGGGCTCGGCAATGAGCAGTTCTTC
CDR3 protein: CASSPGLGNEQFF
V gene: TRBV18
clone size: .
J gene: TRBJ2-1
D gene: .

CDR3 DNA: TGCAGTGCTAGGGGGAACGAGCAGTACTTC
CDR3 protein: CSARGNEQYF
V gene: TRBV20-1
clone size: once
J gene: TRBJ2-7
D gene: .

CDR3 DNA: TGTGCCAGCAGTTTCGCCCGATCGGATGGCTACACCTTC
CDR3 protein: CASSFARSDGYTF
V gene: TRBV28
clone size: .
J gene: TRBJ1-2
D gene: .

CDR3 DNA: TGTGCCAGCAGCCAAACTAGCTACTACAATGAGCAGTTCTTC
CDR3 protein: CASSQTSYYNEQFF
V gene: TRBV7-9
clone size: .
J gene: TRBJ2-1
D gene: .

CDR3 DNA: TGTGCCAGCAGGGGACCGCCGAGCAATCAGCCCCAGCATTTT
CDR3 protein: CASRGPPSNQPQHF
V gene: TRBV6-4
clone size: few
J gene: TRBJ1-5
D gene: .

CDR3 DNA: TGTGCCAGCAGCTTGCCACCTAACTATGGCTACACCTTC
CDR3 protein: CASSLPPNYGYTF
V gene: TRBV7-9
clone size: few
J gene: TRBJ1-2
D gene: .

CDR3 DNA: TGTGCCAGCAGCTTAGAAGGGACCCGCTACGATGAGCAGTTCTTC
CDR3 protein: CASSLEGTRYDEQFF
V gene: TRBV11-2
clone size: .
J gene: TRBJ2-1
D gene: .

CDR3 DNA: TGTGCCAGCAGCCCGTCGACAGTCTACGAGCAGTACTTC
CDR3 protein: CASSPSTVYEQYF
V gene: TRBV5-5
clone size: .
J gene: TRBJ2-7
D gene: .

CDR3 DNA: TGTGCCAGCAGCTTAGGAGGGGCCGCGGGAACCCCCTCCTACAATGAGCAGTTCTTC
CDR3 protein: CASSLGGAAGTPSYNEQFF
V gene: TRBV7-9
clone size: .
J gene: TRBJ2-1
D gene: .

CDR3 DNA: TGCGCCAGCAGCCAAGTGCCGACAGGGAAGTCTGGCTACACCTTC
CDR3 protein: CASSQVPTGKSGYTF
V gene: TRBV4-1
clone size: .
J gene: TRBJ1-2
D gene: TRBD1

CDR3 DNA: TGTGCCAGTAAGAAATCTCTCTGGGTAACCAACGTCCTGACTTTC
CDR3 protein: CASKKSLWVTNVLTF
V gene: TRBV19
clone size: .
J gene: TRBJ2-6
D gene: .

CDR3 DNA: TGTGCCATCCGGGACATACTTTCTCGGGAGCAGTACTTC
CDR3 protein: CAIRDILSREQYF
V gene: TRBV10-3
clone size: once
J gene: TRBJ2-7
D gene: .

CDR3 DNA: TGTGCTAGTGGTCCTACCCGACAGGCGAGCTCTGGGGCCAACGTCCTGACTTTC
CDR3 protein: CASGPTRQASSGANVLTF
V gene: TRBV12-5
clone size: once
J gene: TRBJ2-6
D gene: .

CDR3 DNA: TGCGCCAGCAGCGGAGGGGGCCCGAACAATGAGCAGTTCTTC
CDR3 protein: CASSGGGPNNEQFF
V gene: TRBV5-1
clone size: .
J gene: TRBJ2-1
D gene: .

CDR3 DNA: TGCGCCAGCAGCTTGGCCGACAGGTCGTTTGGAGCTTTCTTT
CDR3 protein: CASSLADRSFGAFF
V gene: TRBV5-1
clone size: few
J gene: TRBJ1-1
D gene: .

CDR3 DNA: TGTGCCAGCAGTTGGGGGACAGTTAGCAATCAGCCCCAGCATTTT
CDR3 protein: CASSWGTVSNQPQHF
V gene: TRBV6-1
clone size: few
J gene: TRBJ1-5
D gene: TRBD1

CDR3 DNA: TGTGCCAGCAGCTTAGCGAGGGACAATGAGCAGTTCTTC
CDR3 protein: CASSLARDNEQFF
V gene: TRBV7-9
clone size: .
J gene: TRBJ2-1
D gene: .

CDR3 DNA: TGCAGCGTTGATGTGGGCCAGGTTGGTTTCGGAGGGGTCCCCGAGAACACTGAAGCTTTCTTT
CDR3 protein: CSVDVGQVGFGGVPENTEAFF
V gene: TRBV29-1
clone size: once
J gene: TRBJ1-1
D gene: .

CDR3 DNA: TGTGCCAGTAGTACCGTAGACAGCCACCAAGAGACCCAGTACTTC
CDR3 protein: CASSTVDSHQETQYF
V gene: TRBV19
clone size: .
J gene: TRBJ2-5
D gene: .

CDR3 DNA: TGTGCCAGCACGAGGGGGCCACAGCCCCAGCATTTT
CDR3 protein: CASTRGPQPQHF
V gene: TRBV2
clone size: .
J gene: TRBJ1-5
D gene: TRBD1

CDR3 DNA: TGTGCCAGCAGCTTAGACCCCGGTCAGCCCCAGCATTTT
CDR3 protein: CASSLDPGQPQHF
V gene: TRBV7-2
clone size: .
J gene: TRBJ1-5
D gene: .

CDR3 DNA: TGTGCCAGCAGCTTAACCCGCGAACAGGGGCGGGATGGCTACACCTTC
CDR3 protein: CASSLTREQGRDGYTF
V gene: TRBV7-3
clone size: .
J gene: TRBJ1-2
D gene: TRBD1

CDR3 DNA: TGTGCCAGCAGATTCTCACGGGAGGGAATCACTGAAGCTTTCTTT
CDR3 protein: CASRFSREGITEAFF
V gene: TRBV27
clone size: .
J gene: TRBJ1-1
D gene: .

CDR3 DNA: TGTGCCAGCAGTCGTAGGGTTTTGGGCACTGAAGCTTTCTTT
CDR3 protein: CASSRRVLGTEAFF
V gene: TRBV6-5
clone size: .
J gene: TRBJ1-1
D gene: .